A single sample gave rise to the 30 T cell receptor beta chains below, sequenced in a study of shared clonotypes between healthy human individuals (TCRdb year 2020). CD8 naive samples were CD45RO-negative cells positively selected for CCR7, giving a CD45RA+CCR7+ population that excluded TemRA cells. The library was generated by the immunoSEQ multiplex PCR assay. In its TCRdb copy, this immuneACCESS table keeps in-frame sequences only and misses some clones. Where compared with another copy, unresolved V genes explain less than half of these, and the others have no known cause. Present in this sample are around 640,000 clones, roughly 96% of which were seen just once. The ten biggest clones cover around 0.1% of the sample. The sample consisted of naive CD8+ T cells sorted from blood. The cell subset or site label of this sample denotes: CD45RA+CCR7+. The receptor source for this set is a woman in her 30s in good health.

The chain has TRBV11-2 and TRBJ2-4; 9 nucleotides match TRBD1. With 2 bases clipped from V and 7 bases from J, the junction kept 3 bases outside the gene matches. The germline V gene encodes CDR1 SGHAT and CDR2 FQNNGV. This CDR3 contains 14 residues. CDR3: CASSLRDRDNIQYF. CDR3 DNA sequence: TGTGCCAGCAGCTTAAGGGACAGGGATAACATTCAGTACTTC.

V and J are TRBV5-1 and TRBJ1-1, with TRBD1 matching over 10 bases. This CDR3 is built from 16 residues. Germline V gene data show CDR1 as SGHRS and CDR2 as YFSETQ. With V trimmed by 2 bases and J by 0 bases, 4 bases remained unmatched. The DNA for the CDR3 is TGCGCCAGCAGCTTCGGGACAGGGGTCATGAACACTGAAGCTTTCTTT. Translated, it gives CASSFGTGVMNTEAFF.

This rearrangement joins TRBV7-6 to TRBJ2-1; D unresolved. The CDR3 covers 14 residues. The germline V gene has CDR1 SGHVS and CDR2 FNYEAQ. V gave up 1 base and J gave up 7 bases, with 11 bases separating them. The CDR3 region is CASSLEFRENEQFF. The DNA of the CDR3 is TGTGCCAGCAGCTTAGAATTCAGAGAGAATGAGCAGTTCTTC.

CDR3 nucleotide sequence: TGTGCCAGCAGCCAAGGGTTCCCACTCGGGCAGTACTTC. The encoded protein is CASSQGFPLGQYF. The chain employs TRBV14 and TRBJ2-7; D not certain. Per germline, CDR1 SGHDN and CDR2 FVKESK. The CDR3 totals 13 residues. Trimming cost V 1 base and J 9 bases, with 13 bases left between them. Together with reference TRBV14 and TRBJ2-7, the CDR3 gives the full variable domain: EAGVTQFPSHSVIEKGQTVTLRCDPISGHDNLYWYRRVMGKEIKFLLHFVKESKQDESGMPNNRFLAERTGGTYSTLKVQPAELEDSGVYFCASSQGFPLGQYFGPGTRLTVT.

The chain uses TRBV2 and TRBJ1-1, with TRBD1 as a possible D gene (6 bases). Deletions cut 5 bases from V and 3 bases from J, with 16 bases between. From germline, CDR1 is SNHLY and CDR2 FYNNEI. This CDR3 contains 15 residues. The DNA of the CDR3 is TGTGCCAGCAGTAAAGGGTACAGGGAGGACACTGAAGCTTTCTTT. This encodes CASSKGYREDTEAFF.

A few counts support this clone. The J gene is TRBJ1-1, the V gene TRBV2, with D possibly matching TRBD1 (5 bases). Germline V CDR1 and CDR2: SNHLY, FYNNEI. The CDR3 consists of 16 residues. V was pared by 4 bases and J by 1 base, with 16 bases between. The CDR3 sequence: CASSGFAGTANTEAFF. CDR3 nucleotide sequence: TGTGCCAGCAGTGGATTTGCCGGGACGGCGAACACTGAAGCTTTCTTT.

The DNA for the CDR3 is TGTGCCAGCAGCTTCTCCACAGGGGAGCTGTTTTTT. This translates into CASSFSTGELFF. The chain combines TRBV7-8 with TRBJ2-2; D not certain. V lost 3 bases to trimming and J lost 8 bases, with 7 bases between them. Germline-derived CDR1 and CDR2 are SGHVS and FQNEAQ. This CDR3 comprises 12 residues.

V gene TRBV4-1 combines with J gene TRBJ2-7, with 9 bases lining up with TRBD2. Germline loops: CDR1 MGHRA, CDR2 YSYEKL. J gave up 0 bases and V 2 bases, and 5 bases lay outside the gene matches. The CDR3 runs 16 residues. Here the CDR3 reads CASSQTSGYSSYEQYF. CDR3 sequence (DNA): TGCGCCAGCAGCCAAACTAGCGGGTACAGCTCCTACGAGCAGTACTTC.

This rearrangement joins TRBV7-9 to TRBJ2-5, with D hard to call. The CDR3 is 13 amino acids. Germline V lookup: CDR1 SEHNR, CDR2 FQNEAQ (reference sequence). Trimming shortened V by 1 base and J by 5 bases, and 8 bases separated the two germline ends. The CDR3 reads CASSLDLGETQYF. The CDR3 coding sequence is TGTGCCAGCAGCTTAGATCTGGGGGAGACCCAGTACTTC.

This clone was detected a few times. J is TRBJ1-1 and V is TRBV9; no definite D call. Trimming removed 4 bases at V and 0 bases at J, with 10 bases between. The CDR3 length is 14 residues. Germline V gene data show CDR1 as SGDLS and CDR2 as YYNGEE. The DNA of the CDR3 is TGTGCCAGCAGCCCGGACGGTATGAACACTGAAGCTTTCTTT. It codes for CASSPDGMNTEAFF. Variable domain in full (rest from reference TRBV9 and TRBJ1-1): DSGVTQTPKHLITATGQRVTLRCSPRSGDLSVYWYQQSLDQGLQFLIQYYNGEERAKGNILERFSAQQFPDLHSELNLSSLELGDSALYFCASSPDGMNTEAFFGQGTRLTVV.

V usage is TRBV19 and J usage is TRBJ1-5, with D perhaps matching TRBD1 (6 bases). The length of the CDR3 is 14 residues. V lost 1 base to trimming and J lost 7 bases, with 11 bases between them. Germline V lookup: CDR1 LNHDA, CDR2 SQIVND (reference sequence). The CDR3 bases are TGTGCCAGTAGTATAGTGGCAGGGGAGCAGCCCCAGCATTTT. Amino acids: CASSIVAGEQPQHF.

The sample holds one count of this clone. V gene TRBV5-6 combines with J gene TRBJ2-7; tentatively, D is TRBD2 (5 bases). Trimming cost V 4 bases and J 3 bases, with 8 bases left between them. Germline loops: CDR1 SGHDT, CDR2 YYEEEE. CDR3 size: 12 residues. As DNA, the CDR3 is TGTGCCAGCAGCGTGACTAACTACGAGCAGTACTTC. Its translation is CASSVTNYEQYF.

DNA for the CDR3: TGTGCCAGCAATCAGGGCCTACGGGCAGATACGCAGTATTTT. Translation gives CASNQGLRADTQYF. This chain uses TRBV27 with TRBJ2-3, with a possible D match to TRBD1 (5 bases). CDR3 length equals 14 residues. Germline CDR1 reads MNHEY; CDR2 reads SMNVEV (reference sequence). The V end lost 7 bases, the J end lost 4 bases, and 15 bases lay between the germline ends.

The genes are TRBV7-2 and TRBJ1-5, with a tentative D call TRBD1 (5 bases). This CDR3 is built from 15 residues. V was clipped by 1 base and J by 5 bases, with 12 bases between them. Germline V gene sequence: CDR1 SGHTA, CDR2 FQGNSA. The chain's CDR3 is CASSLVSRVDQPQHF. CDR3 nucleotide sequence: TGTGCCAGCAGCTTAGTCAGCAGGGTGGATCAGCCCCAGCATTTT.

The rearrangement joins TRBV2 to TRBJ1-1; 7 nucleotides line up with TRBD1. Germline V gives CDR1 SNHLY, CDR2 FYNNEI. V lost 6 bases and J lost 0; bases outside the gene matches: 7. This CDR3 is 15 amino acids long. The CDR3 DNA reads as TGTGCCAGCAGCAACTTGGGACAGATGAACACTGAAGCTTTCTTT. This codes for CASSNLGQMNTEAFF.

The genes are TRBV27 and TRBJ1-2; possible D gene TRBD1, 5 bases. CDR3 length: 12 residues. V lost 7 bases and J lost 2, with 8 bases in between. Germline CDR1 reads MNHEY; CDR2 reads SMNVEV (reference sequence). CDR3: CASMGVNYGYTF. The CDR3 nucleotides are TGTGCCAGCATGGGGGTGAACTATGGCTACACCTTC.

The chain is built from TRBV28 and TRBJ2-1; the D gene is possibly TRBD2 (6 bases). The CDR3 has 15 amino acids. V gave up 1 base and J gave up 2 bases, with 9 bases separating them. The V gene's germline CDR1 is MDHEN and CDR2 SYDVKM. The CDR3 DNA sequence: TGTGCCAGCAGTTTATCCGGGGGTACCTACAATGAGCAGTTCTTC. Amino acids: CASSLSGGTYNEQFF.

CDR3 DNA sequence: TGTGCCAGCAGCATTGGGCGGGACAACCCGAACACTGAAGCTTTCTTT. It encodes CASSIGRDNPNTEAFF. The chain recombines TRBV21-1 with TRBJ1-1. TRBV21-1 corresponds to a pseudogene. CDR3 length: 16 amino acids.

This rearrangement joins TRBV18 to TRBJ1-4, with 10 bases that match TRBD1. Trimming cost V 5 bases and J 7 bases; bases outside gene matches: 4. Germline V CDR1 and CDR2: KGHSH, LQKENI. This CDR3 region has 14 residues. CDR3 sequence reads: CASSTTGGFEKLFF. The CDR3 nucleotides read TGTGCCAGCTCAACGACAGGGGGCTTTGAAAAACTGTTTTTT.

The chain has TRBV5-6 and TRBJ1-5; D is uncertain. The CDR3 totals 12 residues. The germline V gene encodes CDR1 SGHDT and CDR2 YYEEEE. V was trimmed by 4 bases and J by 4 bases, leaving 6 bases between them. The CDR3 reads CASSAMNQPQHF. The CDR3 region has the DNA TGTGCCAGCAGCGCGATGAATCAGCCCCAGCATTTT.

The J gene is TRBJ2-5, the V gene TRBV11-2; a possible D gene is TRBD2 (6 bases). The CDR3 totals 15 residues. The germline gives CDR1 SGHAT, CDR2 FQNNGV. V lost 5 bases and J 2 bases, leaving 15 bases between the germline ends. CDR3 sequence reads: CASSPRVADQETQYF. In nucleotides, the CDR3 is TGTGCCAGCAGCCCACGGGTAGCGGATCAAGAGACCCAGTACTTC.

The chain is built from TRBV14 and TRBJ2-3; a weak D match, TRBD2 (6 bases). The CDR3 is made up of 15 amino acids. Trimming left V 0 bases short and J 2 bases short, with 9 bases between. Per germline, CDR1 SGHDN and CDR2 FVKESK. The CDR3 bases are TGTGCCAGCAGCCAAGATCCGGGAGTCACAGATACGCAGTATTTT. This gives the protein CASSQDPGVTDTQYF.

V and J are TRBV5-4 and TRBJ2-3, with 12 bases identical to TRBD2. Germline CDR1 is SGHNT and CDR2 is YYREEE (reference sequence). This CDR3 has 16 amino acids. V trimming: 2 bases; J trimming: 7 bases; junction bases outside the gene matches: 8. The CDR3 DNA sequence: TGTGCCAGCAGCTTTCGGACTAGCGGGGACCAGAATACGCAGTATTTT. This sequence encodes CASSFRTSGDQNTQYF.

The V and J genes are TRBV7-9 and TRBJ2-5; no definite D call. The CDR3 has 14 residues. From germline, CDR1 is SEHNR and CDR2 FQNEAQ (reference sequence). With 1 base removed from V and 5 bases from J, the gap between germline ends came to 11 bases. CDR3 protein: CASSLVSSTETQYF. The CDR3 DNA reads TGTGCCAGCAGCTTAGTATCTAGTACGGAGACCCAGTACTTC.

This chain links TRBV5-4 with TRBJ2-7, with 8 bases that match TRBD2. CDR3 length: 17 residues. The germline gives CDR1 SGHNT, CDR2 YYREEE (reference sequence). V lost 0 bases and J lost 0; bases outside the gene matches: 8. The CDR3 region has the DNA TGTGCCAGCAGCTTGGGTAGCGGGGAGGGGCCCTCCTACGAGCAGTACTTC. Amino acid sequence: CASSLGSGEGPSYEQYF.

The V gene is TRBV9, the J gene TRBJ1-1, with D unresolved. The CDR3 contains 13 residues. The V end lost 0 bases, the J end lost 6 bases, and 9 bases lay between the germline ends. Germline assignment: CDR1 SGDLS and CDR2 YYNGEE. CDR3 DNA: TGTGCCAGCAGCGTAGACCCGGAGGCTGAAGCTTTCTTT. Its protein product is CASSVDPEAEAFF.

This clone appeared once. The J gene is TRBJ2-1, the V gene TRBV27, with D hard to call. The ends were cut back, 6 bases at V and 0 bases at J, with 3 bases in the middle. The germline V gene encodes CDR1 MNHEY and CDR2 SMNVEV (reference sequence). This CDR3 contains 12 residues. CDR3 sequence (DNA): TGTGCCAGCAGCGACTCCTACAATGAGCAGTTCTTC. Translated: CASSDSYNEQFF.

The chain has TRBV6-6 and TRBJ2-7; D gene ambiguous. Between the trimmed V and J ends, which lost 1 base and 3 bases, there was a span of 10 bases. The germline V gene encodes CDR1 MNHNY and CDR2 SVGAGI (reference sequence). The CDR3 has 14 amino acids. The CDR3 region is CASSYLQFGYEQYF. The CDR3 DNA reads TGTGCCAGCAGTTACTTGCAGTTCGGCTACGAGCAGTACTTC.

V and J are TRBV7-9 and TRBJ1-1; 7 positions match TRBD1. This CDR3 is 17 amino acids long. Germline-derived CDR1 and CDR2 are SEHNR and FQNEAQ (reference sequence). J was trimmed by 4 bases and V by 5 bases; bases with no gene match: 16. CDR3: CASSPRDRNFRSTEAFF. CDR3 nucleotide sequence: TGTGCCAGCAGCCCCCGGGACAGAAATTTTCGGTCCACTGAAGCTTTCTTT.

The CDR3 region has the DNA TGCGCCAGCAGTGAGCGGGGGTTGGAGACCTCCTACGAGCAGTACTTC. This gives the protein CASSERGLETSYEQYF. This sequence joins TRBV10-2 and TRBJ2-7, with D possibly TRBD2 on 6 matching bases. The CDR3 is 16 residues long. Germline V gene data show CDR1 as WSHSY and CDR2 as SAAADI. The V gene lost 2 bases and the J gene lost 0 bases, with 14 bases spanning the gap.